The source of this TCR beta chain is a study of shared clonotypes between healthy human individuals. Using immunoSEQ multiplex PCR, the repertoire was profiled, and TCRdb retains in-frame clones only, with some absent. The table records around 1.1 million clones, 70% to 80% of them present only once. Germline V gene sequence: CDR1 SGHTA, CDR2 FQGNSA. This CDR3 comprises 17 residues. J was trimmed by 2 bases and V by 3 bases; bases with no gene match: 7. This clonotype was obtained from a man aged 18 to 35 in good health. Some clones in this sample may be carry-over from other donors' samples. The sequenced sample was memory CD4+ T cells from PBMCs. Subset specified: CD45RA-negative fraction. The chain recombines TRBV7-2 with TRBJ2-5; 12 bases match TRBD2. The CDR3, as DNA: TGTGCCAGCAGCTTCCTGCGGACTAGCGGGGCGCAAGAGACCCAGTACTTC. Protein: CASSFLRTSGAQETQYF.